This TCR beta chain was identified during a study of blood T cell repertoires in COVID-19. The assay was immunoSEQ multiplex PCR, and TCRdb's table has in-frame clones only and misses some. The table shows under 400,000 clones, with approximately 90% occurring only once. This CDR3 spans 14 amino acids. The V gene's germline CDR1 is SQVTM and CDR2 ANQGSEA. Trimming stripped 1 base from V and 2 bases from J, with 11 bases between. Recruited during active infection, patients (from Seattle) were subsequently followed longitudinally. The sequenced sample consisted of peripheral blood. The chain has TRBV29-1 and TRBJ1-2; a possible D gene is TRBD1 (5 bases). The receptor's source is an older woman with COVID-19, enrolled during active disease. The CDR3 coding sequence is TGCAGCGTTGAAGGGAGGGGCCTCAACTATGGCTACACCTTC. It encodes CSVEGRGLNYGYTF.